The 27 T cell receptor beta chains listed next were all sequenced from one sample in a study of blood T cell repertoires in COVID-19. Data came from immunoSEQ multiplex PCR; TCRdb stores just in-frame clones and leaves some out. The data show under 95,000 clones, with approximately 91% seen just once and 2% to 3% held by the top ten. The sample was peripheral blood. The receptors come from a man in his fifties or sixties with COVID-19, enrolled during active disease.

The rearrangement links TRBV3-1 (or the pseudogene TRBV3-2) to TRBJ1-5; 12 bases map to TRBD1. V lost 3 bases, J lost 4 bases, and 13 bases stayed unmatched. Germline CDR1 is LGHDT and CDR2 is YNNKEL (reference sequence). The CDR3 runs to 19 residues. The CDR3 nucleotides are TGTGCCAGCAGCCACCCCCGGGACAGGGGGCTCGTCAGAAATCAGCCCCAGCATTTT. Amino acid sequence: CASSHPRDRGLVRNQPQHF.

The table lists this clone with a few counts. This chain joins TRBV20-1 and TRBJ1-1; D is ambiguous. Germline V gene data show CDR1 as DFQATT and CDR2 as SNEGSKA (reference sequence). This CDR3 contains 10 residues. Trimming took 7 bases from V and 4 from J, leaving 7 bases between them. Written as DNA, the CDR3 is TGCAGTGGGGGAGGCACTGAAGCTTTCTTT. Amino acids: CSGGGTEAFF.

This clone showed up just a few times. CDR3: CASSSRGLAAEQYF. Written as DNA, the CDR3 is TGTGCCAGCAGCTCACGGGGACTAGCGGCGGAGCAGTACTTC. The chain carries TRBV5-4 and TRBJ2-7, with 11 bases identical to TRBD2. The trim removed 3 bases at V and 7 bases at J, leaving 6 bases unmatched. This CDR3 contains 14 residues. Germline CDR1 reads SGHNT; CDR2 reads YYREEE (reference sequence).

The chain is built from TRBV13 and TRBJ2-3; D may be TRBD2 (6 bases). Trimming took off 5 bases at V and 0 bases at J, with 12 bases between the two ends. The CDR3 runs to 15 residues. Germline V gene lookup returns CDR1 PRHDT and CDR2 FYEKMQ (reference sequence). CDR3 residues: CASSSPGLSTDTQYF. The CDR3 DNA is TGTGCCAGCAGCAGCCCGGGACTCAGCACAGATACGCAGTATTTT.

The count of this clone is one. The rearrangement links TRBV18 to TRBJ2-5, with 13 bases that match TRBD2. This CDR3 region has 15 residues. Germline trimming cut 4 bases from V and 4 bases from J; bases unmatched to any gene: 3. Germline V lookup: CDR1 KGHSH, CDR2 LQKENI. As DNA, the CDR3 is TGTGCCAGCTCACGGACTAGCGGGAGCGGAGAGACCCAGTACTTC. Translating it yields CASSRTSGSGETQYF.

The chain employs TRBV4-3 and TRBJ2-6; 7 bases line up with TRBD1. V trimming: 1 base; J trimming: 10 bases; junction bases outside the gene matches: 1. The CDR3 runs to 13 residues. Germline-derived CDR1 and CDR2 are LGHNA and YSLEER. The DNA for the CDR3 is TGCGCCAGCAGCCAAGCAGGGGGTAACGTCCTGACTTTC. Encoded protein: CASSQAGGNVLTF.

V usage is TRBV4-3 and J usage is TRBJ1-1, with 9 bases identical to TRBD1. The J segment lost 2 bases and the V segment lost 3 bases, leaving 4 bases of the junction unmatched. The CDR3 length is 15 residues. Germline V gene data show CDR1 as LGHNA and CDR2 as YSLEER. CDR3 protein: CASSQDRGPNTEAFF. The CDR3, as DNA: TGCGCCAGCAGCCAGGACAGGGGCCCTAACACTGAAGCTTTCTTT.

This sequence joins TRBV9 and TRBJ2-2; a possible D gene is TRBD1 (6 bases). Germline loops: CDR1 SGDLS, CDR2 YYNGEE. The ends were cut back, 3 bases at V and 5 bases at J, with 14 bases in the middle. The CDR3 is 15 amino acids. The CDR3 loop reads CASSAQGGPTGELFF. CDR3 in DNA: TGTGCCAGCAGCGCCCAAGGGGGTCCTACCGGGGAGCTGTTTTTT.

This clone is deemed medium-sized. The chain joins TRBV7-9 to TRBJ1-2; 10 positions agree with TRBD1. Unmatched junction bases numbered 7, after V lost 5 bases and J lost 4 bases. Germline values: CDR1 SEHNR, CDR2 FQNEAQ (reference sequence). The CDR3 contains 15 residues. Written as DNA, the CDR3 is TGTGCCAGCAGCCGTTGGACAGGGGGAACCTATGGCTACACCTTC. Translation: CASSRWTGGTYGYTF.

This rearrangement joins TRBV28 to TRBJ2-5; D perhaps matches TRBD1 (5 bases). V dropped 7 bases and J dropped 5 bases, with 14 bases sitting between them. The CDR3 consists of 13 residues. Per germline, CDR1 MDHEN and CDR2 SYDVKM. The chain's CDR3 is CASTFGRDETQYF. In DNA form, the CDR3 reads TGTGCCAGCACCTTCGGCAGGGATGAGACCCAGTACTTC.

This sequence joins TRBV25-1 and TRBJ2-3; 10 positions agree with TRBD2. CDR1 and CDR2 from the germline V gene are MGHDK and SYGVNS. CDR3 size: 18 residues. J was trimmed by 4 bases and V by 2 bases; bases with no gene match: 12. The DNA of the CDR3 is TGTGCCAGCAGTGAAAATAGGACTAGCGGCCCCCCGGCAGATACGCAGTATTTT. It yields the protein CASSENRTSGPPADTQYF.

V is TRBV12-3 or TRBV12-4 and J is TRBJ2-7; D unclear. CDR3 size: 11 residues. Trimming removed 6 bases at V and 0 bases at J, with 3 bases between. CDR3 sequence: CASRSSYEQYF. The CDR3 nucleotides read TGTGCCAGCAGGAGCTCCTACGAGCAGTACTTC.

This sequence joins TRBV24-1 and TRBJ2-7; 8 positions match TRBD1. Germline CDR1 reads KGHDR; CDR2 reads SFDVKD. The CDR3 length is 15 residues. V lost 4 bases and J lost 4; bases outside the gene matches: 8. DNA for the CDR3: TGTGCCACCAGTGAAGCCGGGACAGGAAGATACGAGCAGTACTTC. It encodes CATSEAGTGRYEQYF.

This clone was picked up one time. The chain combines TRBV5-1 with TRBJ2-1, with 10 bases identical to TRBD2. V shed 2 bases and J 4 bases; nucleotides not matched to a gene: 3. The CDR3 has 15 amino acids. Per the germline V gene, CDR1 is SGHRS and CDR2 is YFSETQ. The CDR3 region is CASSLGLAVYNEQFF. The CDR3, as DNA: TGCGCCAGCAGCTTAGGACTAGCGGTTTACAATGAGCAGTTCTTC.

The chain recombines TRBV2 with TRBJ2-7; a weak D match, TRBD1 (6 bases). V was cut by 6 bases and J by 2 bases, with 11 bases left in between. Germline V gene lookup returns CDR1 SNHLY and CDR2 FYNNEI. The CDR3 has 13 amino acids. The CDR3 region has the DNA TGTGCCAGCAGACAGGGTGGACCCTACGAGCAGTACTTC. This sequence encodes CASRQGGPYEQYF. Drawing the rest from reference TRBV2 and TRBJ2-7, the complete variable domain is EPEVTQTPSHQVTQMGQEVILRCVPISNHLYFYWYRQILGQKVEFLVSFYNNEISEKSEIFDDQFSVERPDGSNFTLKIRSTKLEDSAMYFCASRQGGPYEQYFGPGTRLTVT.

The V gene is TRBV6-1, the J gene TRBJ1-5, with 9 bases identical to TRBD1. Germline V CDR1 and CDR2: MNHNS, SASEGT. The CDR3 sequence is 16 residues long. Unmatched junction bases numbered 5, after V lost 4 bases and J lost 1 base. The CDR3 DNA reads TGTGCCAGCAGTGTAACCGGGACAGGGAGCAATCAGCCCCAGCATTTT. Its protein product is CASSVTGTGSNQPQHF.

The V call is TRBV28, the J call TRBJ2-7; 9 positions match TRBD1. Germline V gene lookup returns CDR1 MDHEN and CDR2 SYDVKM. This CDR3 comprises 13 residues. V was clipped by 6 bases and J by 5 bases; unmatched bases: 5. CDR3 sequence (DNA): TGTGCCAGCAGCCCGGGACAGGGAGACGAGCAGTACTTC. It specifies CASSPGQGDEQYF.

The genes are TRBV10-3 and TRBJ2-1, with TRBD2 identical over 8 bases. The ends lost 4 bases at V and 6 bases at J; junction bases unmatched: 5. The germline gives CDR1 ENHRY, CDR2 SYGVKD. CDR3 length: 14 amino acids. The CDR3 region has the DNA TGTGCCATCAGTGCGGGACTAGGATCCAATGAGCAGTTCTTC. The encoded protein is CAISAGLGSNEQFF.

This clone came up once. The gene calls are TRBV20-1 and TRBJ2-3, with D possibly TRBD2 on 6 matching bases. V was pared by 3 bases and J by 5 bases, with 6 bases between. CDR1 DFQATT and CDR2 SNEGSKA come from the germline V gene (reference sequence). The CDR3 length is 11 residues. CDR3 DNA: TGCAGTGCTAGGGGGGGAGATACGCAGTATTTT. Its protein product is CSARGGDTQYF.

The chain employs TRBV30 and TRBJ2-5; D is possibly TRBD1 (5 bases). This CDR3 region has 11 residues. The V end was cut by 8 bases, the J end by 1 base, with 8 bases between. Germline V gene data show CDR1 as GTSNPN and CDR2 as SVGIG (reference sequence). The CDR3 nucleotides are TGTGCCCTGGGGCCCCAAGAGACCCAGTACTTC. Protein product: CALGPQETQYF.

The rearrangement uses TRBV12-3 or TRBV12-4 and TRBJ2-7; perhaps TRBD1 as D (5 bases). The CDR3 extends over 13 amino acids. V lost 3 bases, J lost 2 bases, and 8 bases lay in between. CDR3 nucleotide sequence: TGTGCCAGCAGTTTCGGCAGGGCCTACGAGCAGTACGTC. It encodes CASSFGRAYEQYV.

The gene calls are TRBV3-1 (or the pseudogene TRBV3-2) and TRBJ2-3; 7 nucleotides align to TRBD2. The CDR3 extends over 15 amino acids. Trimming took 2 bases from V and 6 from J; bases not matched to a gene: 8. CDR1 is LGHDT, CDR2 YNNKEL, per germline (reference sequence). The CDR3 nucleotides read TGTGCCAGCAGCCAACGAAGCGGGACCAGGGATACGCAGTATTTT. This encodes CASSQRSGTRDTQYF.

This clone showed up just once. CDR3 nucleotide sequence: TGTGCCAGCAGCCTATCGACAGGGCTAGAGACCCAGTACTTC. Translating it yields CASSLSTGLETQYF. This chain connects TRBV3-1 (or the pseudogene TRBV3-2) to TRBJ2-5, with TRBD1 matching 7 bases. CDR1 and CDR2 from the germline V gene are LGHDT and YNNKEL (reference sequence). V shed 4 bases, J shed 4 bases, and the junction held 6 bases outside the gene matches. CDR3 size: 14 residues.

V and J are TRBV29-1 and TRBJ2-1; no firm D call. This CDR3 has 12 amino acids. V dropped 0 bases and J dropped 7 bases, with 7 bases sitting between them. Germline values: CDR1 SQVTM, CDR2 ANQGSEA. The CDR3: CSVEDARNEQFF. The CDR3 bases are TGCAGCGTTGAAGATGCGAGAAATGAGCAGTTCTTC.

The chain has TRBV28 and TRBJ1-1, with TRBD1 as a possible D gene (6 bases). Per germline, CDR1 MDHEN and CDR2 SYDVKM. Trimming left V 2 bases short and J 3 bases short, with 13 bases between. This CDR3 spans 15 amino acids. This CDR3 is CASSLSAGVYTEAFF. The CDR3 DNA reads TGTGCCAGCAGTTTAAGCGCAGGGGTATACACTGAAGCTTTCTTT.

The CDR3 loop reads CASSLGGEGPGQVELYGYTF. CDR3 nucleotides: TGTGCCAGCAGCTTAGGGGGCGAGGGCCCGGGACAGGTCGAGCTCTATGGCTACACCTTC. The chain couples TRBV7-8 to TRBJ1-2; 8 bases are shared with TRBD1. J was trimmed by 4 bases and V by 1 base; bases with no gene match: 20. The CDR3 sequence is 20 residues long. CDR1 is SGHVS and CDR2 is FQNEAQ in the germline V gene. The full variable domain, its missing parts supplied by reference TRBV7-8 and TRBJ1-2, is GAGVSQSPRYKVAKRGQDVALRCDPISGHVSLFWYQQALGQGPEFLTYFQNEAQLDKSGLPSDRFFAERPEGSVSTLKIQRTQQEDSAVYLCASSLGGEGPGQVELYGYTFGSGTRLTVV.

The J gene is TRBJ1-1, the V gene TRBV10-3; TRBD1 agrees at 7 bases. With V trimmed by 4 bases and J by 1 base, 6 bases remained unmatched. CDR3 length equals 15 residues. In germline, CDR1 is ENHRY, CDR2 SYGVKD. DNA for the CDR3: TGTGCCATCAGTGGTCAGGGACAGACGAACACTGAAGCTTTCTTT. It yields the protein CAISGQGQTNTEAFF.